Listed here are 3 T cell receptor beta chains from one sample, sequenced in a study of post-analysis software for immune sequencing data. Included in the TCR beta cDNA libraries were unique molecular identifiers. TCRdb independently ran MiXCR on the PCR reads; one entry per CDR3 protein. The sample has 750,000 to 950,000 distinct CDR3 sequences, approximately 53% seen once. The antigens for these receptors are not known. General study points: Several TRBV segments were more frequent in patients than controls; TRBV5-6, TRBV5-1 and TRBV20-1 belonged to this group.

The sample was blood. These TCRs come from a girl aged 5 to 17 with multiple sclerosis.

This rearrangement joins TRBV9 to TRBJ1-4; the D gene is possibly TRBD1 (6 bases). Germline V gene data show CDR1 as SGDLS and CDR2 as YYNGEE. V lost 3 bases and J 4 bases, leaving 10 bases between the germline ends. This CDR3 spans 14 amino acids. CDR3: CASSEQGLNEKLFF. DNA for the CDR3: TGTGCCAGCAGCGAACAGGGACTTAATGAAAAACTGTTTTTT.

The gene calls are TRBV12-3 or TRBV12-4 and TRBJ1-2; D gene ambiguous. V was shortened by 8 bases and J by 4 bases, with 14 bases between the two germline ends. The CDR3 consists of 13 residues. The CDR3 region is CASCSGTGYGYTF. For the CDR3, the DNA is TGTGCCAGCTGCTCGGGTACCGGCTATGGCTACACCTTC.

For this clonotype: Mismatch with germline at one junction end may stem from a read error. The chain has TRBV7-7 and TRBJ2-5, with 10 bases fitting TRBD1. The better agreement between TRBJ2-7 and the DNA end casts doubt on the J call. Germline CDR1 reads SSHAT; CDR2 reads FNYEAQ (reference sequence). This CDR3 is 15 amino acids long. DNA of the CDR3: TGTGCTAGCAGCCCGGGACAGGGGATCGTGTACGAGCAGTACTTC. As protein: CASSPGQGIVYEQYF.